The 11 T cell receptor beta chains given below trace back to one sample, sequenced in a study of identical twins (dated by TCRdb to about 2016). Libraries were constructed by 5' RACE. Reads for this sample came from an Illumina HiSeq 2000. The public reads were reanalyzed by TCRdb: fastp trimming at Q25, MiXCR alignment, in-frame beta chains only. Each record represents a unique CDR3 protein, reported with the most common genes and DNA among its rows. Recorded for this sample are around 160,000 distinct CDR3 sequences; around 3.5% of them occurred a single time. Together, the top ten hold around 8.1% of the sample. Specimen: memory T cells sorted from blood. The cell subset or site label, read with the paper, signifies: CD45RO+ enriched T cells. These receptors came from a man between 18 and 35 years old in good health.

Many counts were recorded for this clonotype. The chain is built from TRBV4-3 and TRBJ2-1, with D unclear. The germline CDR1 and CDR2 sequences are LGHNA and YSLEER. V dropped 0 bases and J dropped 9 bases, with 15 bases sitting between them. The CDR3 is 15 residues long. CDR3 sequence: CASSQDTLMVGEQFF. The CDR3 region has the DNA TGCGCCAGCAGCCAAGATACATTGATGGTGGGTGAGCAGTTCTTC.

This clonotype has just a few counts. The chain combines TRBV14 with TRBJ2-7; the match to TRBD1 covers 8 bases. The ends lost 1 base at V and 6 bases at J; junction bases unmatched: 2. Germline loops: CDR1 SGHDN, CDR2 FVKESK. This CDR3 spans 13 amino acids. CDR3: CASSQGTGTEQYF. For the CDR3, the DNA is TGTGCCAGCAGCCAAGGGACAGGGACCGAGCAGTACTTC.

This clonotype appeared many times. V is TRBV10-3 and J is TRBJ2-3; D is undetermined. Germline V gives CDR1 ENHRY, CDR2 SYGVKD. V was shortened by 0 bases and J by 7 bases, with 8 bases between the two germline ends. The CDR3 length is 13 residues. The CDR3 nucleotides are TGTGCCATCAGTGAGTCGAACCGGAATACGCAGTATTTT. Protein sequence: CAISESNRNTQYF.

This clonotype was observed many times. V gene TRBV20-1 combines with J gene TRBJ2-4; no definite D call. This CDR3 is built from 13 residues. CDR1 and CDR2 (germline): DFQATT, SNEGSKA (reference sequence). The CDR3 coding sequence is TGCAGCCAAAAGGACCCCGGATCGGGCATTCAGTACTTC. Its protein is CSQKDPGSGIQYF.

This clonotype was recorded many times. The chain couples TRBV12-3 or TRBV12-4 to TRBJ2-2; 7 bases agree with TRBD1. CDR3 size: 17 residues. Losses at the gene ends were 3 bases for V and 2 bases for J; bases not matched to a gene: 9. The CDR3 loop is CASSFVLGQANTGELFF. CDR3 sequence (DNA): TGTGCCAGCAGTTTTGTTCTCGGACAGGCAAACACCGGGGAGCTGTTTTTT.

CDR3 DNA sequence: TGCAGTGCTATCCTTCTGAGCGGGGGCTCCTACAATGAGCAGTTCTTC. It translates to CSAILLSGGSYNEQFF. This sequence joins TRBV20-1 and TRBJ2-1; 8 bases align to TRBD2. The CDR3 is 16 residues long. Germline V gives CDR1 DFQATT, CDR2 SNEGSKA (reference sequence). V trimming: 4 bases; J trimming: 0 bases; junction bases outside the gene matches: 8.

Ten or more counts support this clonotype. The rearrangement uses TRBV28 and TRBJ2-7; D not resolved. V lost 2 bases and J 6 bases, leaving 8 bases between the germline ends. Germline CDR1 is MDHEN and CDR2 is SYDVKM. This CDR3 spans 12 amino acids. The CDR3 protein is CASSLRAVEQYF. In DNA, the CDR3 is TGTGCCAGCAGTTTAAGGGCGGTCGAGCAGTACTTC.

This clonotype appeared many times. V is TRBV20-1 and J is TRBJ2-7; TRBD2 aligns across 10 bases. From germline, CDR1 is DFQATT and CDR2 SNEGSKA (reference sequence). The CDR3 length is 15 residues. The V and J ends lost 3 bases and 0 bases, in that order; junction bases with no gene match: 5. Here the CDR3 DNA reads TGCAGTGCTAGCCCACTAGCGGGGAGCTCCTACGAGCAGTACGTC. Encoded protein: CSASPLAGSSYEQYV.

This clonotype was detected ten times or more. The V call is TRBV6-2 or TRBV6-3, the J call TRBJ2-7, with 8 bases lining up with TRBD1. The CDR3 is 15 residues long. Germline values: CDR1 MNHEY, CDR2 SVGEGT. Losses at the gene ends were 0 bases for V and 5 bases for J; bases not matched to a gene: 6. The CDR3: CASSYSIRGLNEQYV. CDR3 DNA sequence: TGTGCCAGCAGTTACTCGATCAGGGGGCTTAACGAGCAGTACGTC.

This clonotype has a count of ten or more. V gene TRBV12-3 or TRBV12-4 combines with J gene TRBJ1-5; 8 nucleotides match TRBD1. V was pared by 7 bases and J by 1 base, with 6 bases of the junction left unmatched. This CDR3 has 15 residues. Here the CDR3 DNA reads TGTGCCAGCACTCTAACAGGGGGAAGCAATCAGCCCCAGCATTTT. The encoded protein is CASTLTGGSNQPQHF.

This clonotype was detected ten times or more. The chain carries TRBV12-3 or TRBV12-4 and TRBJ1-1; TRBD1 agrees at 8 bases. Losses at the gene ends were 5 bases for V and 10 bases for J; bases not matched to a gene: 12. The length of the CDR3 is 14 residues. This chain's CDR3 is CASSHHGGTGRAFF. The DNA of the CDR3 is TGTGCCAGCAGTCACCATGGAGGGACAGGACGAGCTTTCTTT.